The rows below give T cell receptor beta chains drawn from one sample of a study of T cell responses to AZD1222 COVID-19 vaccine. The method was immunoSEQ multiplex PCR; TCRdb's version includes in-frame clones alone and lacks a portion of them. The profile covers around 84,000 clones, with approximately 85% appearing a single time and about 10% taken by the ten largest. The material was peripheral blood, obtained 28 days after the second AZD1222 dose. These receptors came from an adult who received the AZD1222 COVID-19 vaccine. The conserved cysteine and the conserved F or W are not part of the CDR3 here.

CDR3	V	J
ASSQEISGTGTTYEQY	TRBV4-1	TRBJ2-7
ASSLVWGAF	TRBV5-8	TRBJ1-1
ASSHNRGTEAF	TRBV3-1/TRBV3-2	TRBJ1-1
ASSPQGAFTGELF	TRBV5-1	TRBJ2-2
ATSSYGRGTGELF	TRBV24-1	TRBJ2-2
ASSQGYGYNSPLH	TRBV4-2	TRBJ1-6
AISVPDTSTDTQY	TRBV10-3	TRBJ2-3
ASSLSTDYGYT	TRBV28	TRBJ1-2
ASKGVSSYNEQF	TRBV5-8	TRBJ2-1
ASSTPPGELF	TRBV2	TRBJ2-2
ASSGPNSPLH	TRBV19	TRBJ1-6
ASSIDLGWISDEQF	TRBV19	TRBJ2-1
ASSYSPDPSTEAF	TRBV6-5	TRBJ1-1
ASSIGQTRRTGELF	TRBV5-4	TRBJ2-2
ASGPRSTEAF	TRBV7-9	TRBJ1-1
ATSEGGWDGQGANGYT	TRBV24-1	TRBJ1-2
ATRDGTSTDTQY	TRBV10-3	TRBJ2-3
ASTLGGLAYEQY	TRBV28	TRBJ2-7
ASSIKRNYGYT	TRBV27	TRBJ1-2
ASSFSSSYEQY	TRBV27	TRBJ2-7
ASSYSNRGWNEQF	TRBV6-5	TRBJ2-1
ASSQDLGGYT	TRBV4-2	TRBJ1-2
ASTSGPDSPLH	TRBV6-4	TRBJ1-6
ASGSRGGNYGYT	TRBV9	TRBJ1-2
ASSQGRGAYGYT	TRBV14	TRBJ1-2
ASSELGAYNEKLF	TRBV25-1	TRBJ1-4
SAGPTSYEQY	TRBV29-1	TRBJ2-7
ASSRGATGELF	TRBV5-1	TRBJ2-2
ASSIPGANEKLF	TRBV19	TRBJ1-4
ASIGTAYEQY	TRBV7-9	TRBJ2-7
ASSPGADQPQH	TRBV5-1	TRBJ1-5
ASSTAGKNIQY	TRBV12-3/TRBV12-4	TRBJ2-4